One sample yielded the 22 T cell receptor beta chains listed below, sequenced in a study of cytomegalovirus exposure and HLA in healthy donors. Method: immunoSEQ multiplex PCR; TCRdb's copy keeps in-frame clones and lacks some. The sample consists of approximately 260,000 clones, 70% to 90% of them appearing once. Sequencing was performed on PBMCs. These receptor sequences come from a woman younger than 35 in good health and CMV-seronegative.

The rearrangement links TRBV28 to TRBJ2-7, with 10 bases lining up with TRBD1. CDR1 and CDR2 from the germline V gene are MDHEN and SYDVKM. The CDR3 is 15 residues long. Trimming at V came to 5 bases and at J to 5 bases, leaving 9 bases not matched to a gene. CDR3: CASSPPGTGAHEQYF. In DNA, the CDR3 is TGTGCCAGCAGTCCGCCGGGGACAGGGGCTCACGAGCAGTACTTC.

The chain employs TRBV5-1 and TRBJ2-1, with 12 nucleotides matching TRBD1. Germline V gene lookup returns CDR1 SGHRS and CDR2 YFSETQ. The J segment lost 7 bases and the V segment lost 4 bases, leaving 9 bases of the junction unmatched. CDR3 size: 16 residues. CDR3 bases: TGCGCCAGCAGCCAGGGGACAGGGGGCTTTGAGAATGAGCAGTTCTTC. Its translation: CASSQGTGGFENEQFF.

The V call is TRBV29-1, the J call TRBJ2-7; 8 positions match TRBD1. This CDR3 is built from 15 residues. J gave up 1 base and V 1 base, and 6 bases lay outside the gene matches. CDR1 and CDR2 from the germline V gene are SQVTM and ANQGSEA. As DNA, the CDR3 is TGCAGCGTTGAAGTAAGGGGACAGGAGTCCTACGAGCAGTACTTC. It translates to CSVEVRGQESYEQYF.

V is TRBV11-3 and J is TRBJ2-1, with TRBD2 identical over 14 bases. V was clipped by 3 bases and J by 0 bases; unmatched bases: 1. CDR1 and CDR2 (germline): SGHNT, YENEEA. The CDR3 has 17 residues. The CDR3 reads CASSFGTSGGSYNEQFF. For the CDR3, the DNA is TGTGCCAGCAGCTTCGGGACTAGCGGGGGCTCCTACAATGAGCAGTTCTTC.

This clone was detected only once. V is TRBV30 and J is TRBJ2-1, with D perhaps matching TRBD2 (6 bases). V was pared by 6 bases and J by 10 bases, with 10 bases between. This CDR3 comprises 10 residues. In germline, CDR1 is GTSNPN, CDR2 SVGIG (reference sequence). The CDR3 sequence is CACRDFEQFF. The CDR3 DNA sequence: TGTGCCTGTCGGGACTTCGAGCAGTTCTTC.

V and J are TRBV4-1 and TRBJ2-4; 7 positions match TRBD1. Germline V gene sequence: CDR1 MGHRA, CDR2 YSYEKL. This CDR3 is built from 18 residues. V trimming: 1 base; J trimming: 0 bases; junction bases outside the gene matches: 9. Here the CDR3 reads CASSQGAGQVIAKNIQYF. Here the CDR3 DNA reads TGCGCCAGCAGCCAAGGGGCCGGACAGGTCATAGCCAAAAACATTCAGTACTTC.

The chain joins TRBV1 to TRBJ2-5; the table names TRBD2, a call not compared with the DNA. TRBV1 is described as a pseudogene. This CDR3 contains 11 residues. The CDR3 bases are TGCACCAGCAGCCGGAGGGAGACCCAGTACTTC. Translation: CTSSRRETQYF.

The chain carries TRBV6-5 and TRBJ1-4; 7 bases align to TRBD1. The V and J ends lost 4 bases and 7 bases, in that order; junction bases with no gene match: 6. Germline lookup yields CDR1 MNHEY and CDR2 SVGAGI. The CDR3 contains 14 residues. CDR3 DNA: TGTGCCAGCAGTTCAACAGGGGTTAGTGAAAAACTGTTTTTT. The encoded protein is CASSSTGVSEKLFF.

The chain recombines TRBV10-1 with TRBJ2-7; TRBD1 aligns across 10 bases. Germline V gene sequence: CDR1 WNHNN, CDR2 SYGVQD (reference sequence). Losses at the gene ends were 1 base for V and 6 bases for J; bases not matched to a gene: 6. The CDR3 is made up of 15 amino acids. CDR3 DNA: TGCGCCAGCAGTGAGTTATCGGGACAGGGGATCGAGCAGTACTTC. Its protein product is CASSELSGQGIEQYF.

As DNA, the CDR3 is TGTGCCAGCAGCGTAGCTGGCAATCAGCCCCAGCATTTT. Its protein is CASSVAGNQPQHF. V and J are TRBV9 and TRBJ1-5; D call uncertain. Trimming shortened V by 0 bases and J by 2 bases, and 3 bases separated the two germline ends. The CDR3 consists of 13 residues. CDR1 SGDLS and CDR2 YYNGEE come from the germline V gene.

The chain recombines TRBV5-1 with TRBJ1-3; 10 bases line up with TRBD1. V shed 0 bases, J shed 16 bases, and the junction held 7 bases outside the gene matches. The CDR3 is 13 residues long. Germline values: CDR1 SGHRS, CDR2 YFSETQ. CDR3 loop: CASSLVPGQGVYF. The CDR3 nucleotides are TGCGCCAGCAGCTTGGTTCCCGGACAGGGGGTGTATTTT. Full variable domain (missing parts from reference TRBV5-1 and TRBJ1-3): KAGVTQTPRYLIKTRGQQVTLSCSPISGHRSVSWYQQTPGQGLQFLFEYFSETQRNKGNFPGRFSGRQFSNSRSEMNVSTLELGDSALYLCASSLVPGQGVYFGEGSWLTVV.

CDR3 DNA sequence: TGTGCCAGCAGTTACATTCGTAGCGGCTTTAAGGAGGAGCAGTTCTTC. Residues: CASSYIRSGFKEEQFF. V usage is TRBV6-6 and J usage is TRBJ2-1, with D possibly TRBD2 on 6 matching bases. The CDR3 sequence is 16 residues long. The germline gives CDR1 MNHNY, CDR2 SVGAGI (reference sequence). The ends were cut back, 2 bases at V and 10 bases at J, with 21 bases in the middle.

V gene TRBV5-4 combines with J gene TRBJ2-7, with 12 bases identical to TRBD2. The CDR3 is 16 amino acids. CDR1 SGHNT and CDR2 YYREEE come from the germline V gene (reference sequence). The V and J ends lost 4 bases and 3 bases, in that order; junction bases with no gene match: 8. DNA of the CDR3: TGTGCCAGCAGCCCGGCACGGACTAGCGGGAACTACGAGCAGTACTTC. It specifies CASSPARTSGNYEQYF. The variable domain in full, completed from reference TRBV5-4 and TRBJ2-7, reads ETGVTQSPTHLIKTRGQQVTLRCSSQSGHNTVSWYQQALGQGPQFIFQYYREEENGRGNFPPRFSGLQFPNYSSELNVNALELDDSALYLCASSPARTSGNYEQYFGPGTRLTVT.

The rearrangement uses TRBV6-1 and TRBJ2-7; TRBD1 matches at 7 bases. V shed 8 bases and J 2 bases; nucleotides not matched to a gene: 9. The germline CDR1 and CDR2 sequences are MNHNS and SASEGT. CDR3 length: 14 residues. The CDR3 DNA reads as TGTGCCAGCCGGACCGGGACAGCGACCTACGAGCAGTACTTC. This translates into CASRTGTATYEQYF.

The chain is built from TRBV9 and TRBJ2-7; TRBD1 aligns across 10 bases. Germline CDR1 SGDLS, CDR2 YYNGEE. Unmatched junction bases numbered 3, after V lost 4 bases and J lost 2 bases. The CDR3 is 14 amino acids. The CDR3 loop reads CASSPGQGAYEQYF. The CDR3 region has the DNA TGTGCCAGCAGCCCCGGACAGGGGGCCTACGAGCAGTACTTC.

The rearrangement joins TRBV6-6 to TRBJ1-5, with 9 bases that match TRBD1. The CDR3 runs 15 residues. CDR1 is MNHNY and CDR2 is SVGAGI in the germline V gene (reference sequence). Trimming cost V 6 bases and J 3 bases; bases outside gene matches: 6. The CDR3 sequence: CASRAGTGTNQPQHF. In nucleotides, the CDR3 is TGTGCCAGCAGGGCCGGGACAGGGACCAATCAGCCCCAGCATTTT.

As concerns this clone: Other DNA sequences in the same sample also yield this CDR3. The CDR3 is CASSLGGGLSYEQYF. In DNA, the CDR3 is TGTGCCAGCAGCTTAGGGGGGGGGCTCTCCTACGAGCAGTACTTC. The chain recombines TRBV11-2 with TRBJ2-7; perhaps TRBD2 as D (7 bases). Germline CDR1 reads SGHAT; CDR2 reads FQNNGV. CDR3 length: 15 amino acids. Trimming left V 1 base short and J 0 bases short, with 10 bases between.

This clone was picked up one time. V and J are TRBV7-7 and TRBJ2-7; weak D call: TRBD2 (5 bases). V was clipped by 5 bases and J by 3 bases, with 17 bases between them. Per the germline V gene, CDR1 is SSHAT and CDR2 is FNYEAQ (reference sequence). The CDR3 is made up of 15 amino acids. This CDR3 reads CASSQAPGLRYEQYF. In DNA, the CDR3 is TGTGCCAGCAGCCAGGCCCCTGGACTTCGCTACGAGCAGTACTTC.

The rearrangement joins TRBV7-8 to TRBJ1-5; D remains unclear. Per the germline V gene, CDR1 is SGHVS and CDR2 is FQNEAQ. V was shortened by 0 bases and J by 2 bases, with 8 bases between the two germline ends. The CDR3 contains 15 residues. The CDR3 DNA reads as TGTGCCAGCAGCTTAGCGTATCAGGGCAATCAGCCCCAGCATTTT. Translation gives CASSLAYQGNQPQHF. Using reference TRBV7-8 and TRBJ1-5 for the parts outside the CDR3, the full variable domain is GAGVSQSPRYKVAKRGQDVALRCDPISGHVSLFWYQQALGQGPEFLTYFQNEAQLDKSGLPSDRFFAERPEGSVSTLKIQRTQQEDSAVYLCASSLAYQGNQPQHFGDGTRLSIL.

The gene calls are TRBV6-1 and TRBJ1-2; perhaps TRBD1 as D (5 bases). There are 12 residues in the CDR3. Looked up from germline, CDR1 is MNHNS and CDR2 is SASEGT. Deletions cut 8 bases from V and 4 bases from J, with 11 bases between. The CDR3 protein is CASAAGSYGYTF. CDR3 nucleotides: TGTGCCAGCGCAGCAGGGTCCTATGGCTACACCTTC.

V and J are TRBV6-1 and TRBJ1-1; D may be TRBD1 (6 bases). This CDR3 has 15 amino acids. The germline gives CDR1 MNHNS, CDR2 SASEGT. The V end was cut by 1 base, the J end by 6 bases, with 15 bases between. CDR3 residues: CASSEGGGWSPEAFF. CDR3 coding DNA: TGTGCCAGCAGTGAAGGGGGGGGCTGGTCGCCTGAAGCTTTCTTT.

This sequence joins TRBV27 and TRBJ2-5, with TRBD2 matching 11 bases. Per the germline V gene, CDR1 is MNHEY and CDR2 is SMNVEV (reference sequence). The V segment lost 5 bases and the J segment 0 bases; nucleotides outside the gene matches: 2. The CDR3 is 15 residues long. As DNA, the CDR3 is TGTGCCAGCAGTACGACTAGCGGGGACCAAGAGACCCAGTACTTC. This translates into CASSTTSGDQETQYF.